This T cell receptor (beta chain) was documented in a study of T cell responses to AZD1222 COVID-19 vaccine. Study observations and caveats: Baseline serostatus was positive in only six AZD1222 recipients. Among the donors, most were white British and more were female, and clonal diversity was possibly underestimated.

Of note for this clone: Its antigen is still unknown.

TCRdb keeps only in-frame clones here, not all; method: immunoSEQ multiplex PCR. The sample includes some 100,000 clones, more than 85% of them seen just once. Second doses were pooled across both intervals (about 4 or about 12 weeks). Germline-derived CDR1 and CDR2 are ENHRY and SYGVKD. CDR3 size: 13 residues. Trimming pared 4 bases from V and 6 bases from J, leaving 7 bases between. The chain joins TRBV10-3 to TRBJ1-6; the D gene is possibly TRBD1 (5 bases). Specimen: peripheral blood, collected 28 days after the second AZD1222 dose. This receptor was identified in an adult who received the AZD1222 COVID-19 vaccine. The CDR3 DNA follows: TGTGCCATCAGTGCAGGGAGTAATTCACCCCTCCACTTT. Protein sequence: CAISAGSNSPLHF.